This T cell receptor beta chain was sequenced during a study of molecular identifiers for immune sequencing clone quantification. Turning to the study itself: Five aliquots were made in replicates from the RNA of approximately 20,000 or 98,000 naive CD8 cells, and four were sequenced.

CDR3 size: 13 residues. Germline lookup yields CDR1 SGHDT and CDR2 YYEEEE. V gave up 0 bases and J gave up 12 bases, with 12 bases separating them. The table lists this clonotype with a few counts. Naive CD8 libraries used roughly 17,000 to 1,000,000 sorted cells and 10%, 30% or 50% RNA. Isolation of naive CD8 T cells was achieved by sorting on a CD8+CD4-CCR7+CD45RA+ phenotype. One entry per CDR3 protein, called by TCRdb with MiXCR from the PCR reads. The table records around 8,000 distinct CDR3 sequences, under 40% of them present only once. The chain employs TRBV5-6 and TRBJ1-4, with a tentative D call TRBD1 (6 bases). This sequence originates from a human donor in good health. Some libraries in this study had Jurkat cell RNA spiked in. What was sequenced was naive CD8+ T cells from blood, with Jurkat cell RNA spiked in. Subset meaning: FACS-sorted CD8+CD4-CCR7+CD45RA+ naive T cells. The CDR3 reads CASSLVAPGELFF. DNA for the CDR3: TGTGCCAGCAGCTTGGTGGCCCCAGGGGAACTGTTTTTT.